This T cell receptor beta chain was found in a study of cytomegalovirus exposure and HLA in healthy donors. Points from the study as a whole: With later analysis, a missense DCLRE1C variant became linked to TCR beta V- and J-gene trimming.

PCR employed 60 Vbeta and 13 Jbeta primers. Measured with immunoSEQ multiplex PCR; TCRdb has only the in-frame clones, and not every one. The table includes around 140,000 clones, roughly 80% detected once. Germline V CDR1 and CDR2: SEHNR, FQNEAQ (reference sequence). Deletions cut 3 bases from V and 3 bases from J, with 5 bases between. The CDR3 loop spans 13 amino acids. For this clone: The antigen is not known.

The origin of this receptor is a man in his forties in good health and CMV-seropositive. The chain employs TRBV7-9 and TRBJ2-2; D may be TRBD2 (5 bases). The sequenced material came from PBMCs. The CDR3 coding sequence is TGTGCCAGCAGCTTCGGGGACACCGGGGAGCTGTTTTTT. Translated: CASSFGDTGELFF.